This TCR beta chain derives from a study of siplizumab effects on memory and regulatory T cells. Study-wide results and caveats: No functional test confirmed suppression by proliferating siplizumab-culture Tregs. A minor share of alloreactive clones matched unstimulated subsets. Naive T cells looked more diverse than memory cells and looked like major alloresponse contributors.

Note on this clone: Its specificity is unknown.

Around 9.6 x 10^4 TCR templates per sample were sequenced. Assay used: immunoSEQ multiplex PCR; TCRdb lists only in-frame clones, some missing. The table lists 100,000 or so clones, 94% of them singletons, with approximately 0.58% in the top ten. This CDR3 region has 11 residues. In germline, CDR1 is MNHEY, CDR2 SVGAGI. The sequence was collected from a human donor in good health. The sample was Tregs sorted from blood. This chain links TRBV6-5 with TRBJ1-1; tentatively, D is TRBD1 (5 bases). The DNA for the CDR3 is TGTGGGACATCTATGAACACTGAAGCTTTCTTT. This gives the protein CGTSMNTEAFF.